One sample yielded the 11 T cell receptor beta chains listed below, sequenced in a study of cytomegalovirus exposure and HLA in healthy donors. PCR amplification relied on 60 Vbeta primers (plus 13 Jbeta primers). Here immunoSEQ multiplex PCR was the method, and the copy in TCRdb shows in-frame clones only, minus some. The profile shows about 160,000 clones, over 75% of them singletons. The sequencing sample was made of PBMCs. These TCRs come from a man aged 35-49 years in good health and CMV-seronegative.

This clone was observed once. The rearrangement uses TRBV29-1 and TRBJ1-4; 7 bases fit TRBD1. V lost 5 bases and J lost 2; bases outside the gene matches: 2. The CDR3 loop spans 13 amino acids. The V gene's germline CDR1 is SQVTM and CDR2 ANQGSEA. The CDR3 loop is CSVSTGTNEKLFF. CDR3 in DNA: TGCAGCGTTTCGACAGGGACTAATGAAAAACTGTTTTTT.

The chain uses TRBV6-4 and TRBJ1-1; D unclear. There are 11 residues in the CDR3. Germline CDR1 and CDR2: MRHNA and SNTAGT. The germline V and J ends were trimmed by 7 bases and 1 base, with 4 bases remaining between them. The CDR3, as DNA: TGTGCCAGCACCAGGAACACTGAAGCTTTCTTT. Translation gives CASTRNTEAFF.

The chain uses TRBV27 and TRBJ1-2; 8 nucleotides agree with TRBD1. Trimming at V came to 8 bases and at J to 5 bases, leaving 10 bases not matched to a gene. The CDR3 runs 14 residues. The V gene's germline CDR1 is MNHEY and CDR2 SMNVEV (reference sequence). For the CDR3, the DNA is TGTGCCAGCGCCGACCCCCGGACAGGGTATGGCTACACCTTC. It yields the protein CASADPRTGYGYTF.

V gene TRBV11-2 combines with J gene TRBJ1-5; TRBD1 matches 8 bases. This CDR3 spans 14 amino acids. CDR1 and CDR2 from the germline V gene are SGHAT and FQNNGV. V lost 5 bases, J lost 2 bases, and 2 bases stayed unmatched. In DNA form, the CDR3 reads TGTGCCAGCAGCAAGGGACAGGGCAATCAGCCCCAGCATTTT. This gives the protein CASSKGQGNQPQHF.

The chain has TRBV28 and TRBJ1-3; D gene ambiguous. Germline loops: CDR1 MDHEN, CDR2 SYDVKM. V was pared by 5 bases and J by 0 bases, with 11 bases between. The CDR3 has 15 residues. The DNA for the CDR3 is TGTGCCAGCAGTCCGCGGCGGGGCTCTGGAAACACCATATATTTT. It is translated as CASSPRRGSGNTIYF. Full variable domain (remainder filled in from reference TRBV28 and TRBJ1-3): DVKVTQSSRYLVKRTGEKVFLECVQDMDHENMFWYRQDPGLGLRLIYFSYDVKMKEKGDIPEGYSVSREKKERFSLILESASTNQTSMYLCASSPRRGSGNTIYFGEGSWLTVV.

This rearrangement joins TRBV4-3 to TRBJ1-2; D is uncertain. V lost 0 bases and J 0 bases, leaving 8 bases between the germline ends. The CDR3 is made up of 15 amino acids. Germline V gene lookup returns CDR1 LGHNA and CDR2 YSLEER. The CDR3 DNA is TGCGCCAGCAGCCAAGATGCGGTGCCTAACTATGGCTACACCTTC. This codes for CASSQDAVPNYGYTF.

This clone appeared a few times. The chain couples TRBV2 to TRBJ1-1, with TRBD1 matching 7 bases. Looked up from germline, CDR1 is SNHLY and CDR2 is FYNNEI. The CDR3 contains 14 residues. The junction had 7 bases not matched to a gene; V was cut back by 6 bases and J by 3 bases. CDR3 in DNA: TGTGCCAGCAGGCCTAGGGGGCGTTACACTGAAGCTTTCTTT. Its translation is CASRPRGRYTEAFF.

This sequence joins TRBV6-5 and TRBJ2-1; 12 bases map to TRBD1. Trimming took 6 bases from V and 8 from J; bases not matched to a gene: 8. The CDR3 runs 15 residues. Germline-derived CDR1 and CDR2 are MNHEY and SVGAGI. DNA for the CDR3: TGTGCCAGCAGGAGTAGGGGACAGGGGGCCTATGAGCAGTTCTTC. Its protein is CASRSRGQGAYEQFF.

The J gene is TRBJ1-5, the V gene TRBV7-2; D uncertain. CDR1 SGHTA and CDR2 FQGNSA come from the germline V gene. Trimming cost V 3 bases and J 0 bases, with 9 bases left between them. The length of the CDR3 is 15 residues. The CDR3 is CASSFNQNSNQPQHF. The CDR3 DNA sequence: TGTGCCAGCAGCTTTAACCAGAATAGCAATCAGCCCCAGCATTTT.

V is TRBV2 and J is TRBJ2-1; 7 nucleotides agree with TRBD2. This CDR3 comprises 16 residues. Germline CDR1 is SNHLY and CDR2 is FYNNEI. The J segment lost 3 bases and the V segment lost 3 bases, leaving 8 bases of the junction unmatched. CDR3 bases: TGTGCCAGCAGTGATTCCGGGGAGGGTATCTACAATGAGCAGTTCTTC. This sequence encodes CASSDSGEGIYNEQFF.

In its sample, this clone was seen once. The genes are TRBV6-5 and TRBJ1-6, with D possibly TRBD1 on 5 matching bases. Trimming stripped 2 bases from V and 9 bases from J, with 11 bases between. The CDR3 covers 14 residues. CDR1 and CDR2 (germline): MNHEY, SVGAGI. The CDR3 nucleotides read TGTGCCAGCAGTTACGGACATGTGGCTTCACCCCTCCACTTT. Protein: CASSYGHVASPLHF.